Listed here is a single TCR beta chain. Its cognate antigen has yet to be identified. No much larger clone is present one base from it, and per-base qualities are unavailable. The sample originates from a study of shared clonotypes between healthy human individuals (dated by TCRdb to the early 2020s). Regarding the study in general: A couple of women and three men aged 18 to 49 years were included in the cohort. For each donor, three plates each were used for CD4 naive and CD4 memory, two plates were used for CD8 naive, and one plate was used for CD8 memory. Blood TCR repertoires of about 5 healthy adults were deeply sequenced to estimate repertoire size and the extent of clonotype sharing between individuals. To increase sequencing depth and limit assay-specific biases, different laboratories used diverse techniques to prepare libraries and sequence TCR repertoires. Between about 0.94 and 8.9 billion PBMCs per donor were obtained by leukapheresis. What the authors observed across the whole study: Higher generation probabilities were observed for clonotypes shared by all four sorted-subset donors than for non-shared clonotypes. Rarefaction of sorted-subset datasets indicated incomplete sequencing despite the large sequencing depth. Larger estimated clonotype richness was generally found for naive subsets than for memory subsets. The genetic and exposure-history diversity represented was limited by the small number of donors. About 5% of naive CD4, around 3.6% of naive CD8, around 2.3% of memory CD4, and 0.35% to 0.5% of memory CD8 clonotypes were shared across a few donors. Pairwise subsampling indicated that sequencing depth was expected to affect the degree of clonotype sharing among donors. Only blood was sampled, and tissue TCR repertoires likely differ from those in blood.

CDR3 length: 14 amino acids, cysteine to phenylalanine. Only the CDR3 DNA stays, 42 bases, in frame from base 1. The trim is 5 bases for V and 6 bases for J, with a gap of 13 bases between the germline ends. For CDR1 and CDR2, the germline V gene (reference sequence) lists SEHNR and FQNEAQ. Using the deep immunoSEQ assay, multiplex PCR amplified TCR CDR3 regions from genomic DNA. For each cell subset, the extracted genomic DNA was distributed evenly across all wells of several immunoSEQ 96-well plates, and each plate served as one replicate. For sorted subsets, roughly 190 ng of genomic DNA, equivalent to some 30,000 T cell genomes, went into each replicate PCR. The purified libraries were quantified using a Qubit 3.0 fluorometer, sized with a Bioanalyzer 2100, and then quantified again using the KAPA Library Quantification kit. A separate single-read 150-cycle Illumina NextSeq 550 flow cell was used to sequence each immunoSEQ 96-well plate. For the original study's pipeline: The immunoSEQ output contained only junctional sequences without quality scores, so filtering could not match that applied to full-length reads. Sequences were annotated with PyIR, a Python wrapper for IgBLAST v1.9, using IMGT germline references to assign V/J genes and CDR3. Reads with weak V/J assignments (E-value above 1e-6), missing CDR3, stop codons, out-of-frame junctions, or ambiguous translated residues were removed. V3J clonotypes were defined by identical inferred V gene, J gene, and CDR3 amino acid sequence. Percentage overlap between repertoires was computed as shared unique clonotypes divided by the size of the smaller repertoire. Three approaches were used to assess repertoire richness: RTK rarefaction, the Chao1 estimator, and Recon v2.1 estimates of unobserved clonotypes. For all TCRbeta clonotypes obtained by the gDNA method from a handful of donors, generation probabilities were computed with OLGA. As stored in TCRdb, this immuneACCESS dataset retains in-frame rearrangements with V and J assigned. A fraction of the clones does not appear; measured against another copy, unresolved V genes explain less than half of the discrepancy, and the remainder lacks a known reason. V, J and clone size were drawn from that table, and D and trimming were deduced from the DNA. This sample is represented by around 700,000 clones; approximately 79% of them were singletons. The top ten clones comprise over 1.5% of the sample.

Donors were healthy HIV-negative adults with no recently reported acute infections or vaccinations. Only Caucasian adults living in Nashville, Tennessee, USA were represented among the donors. CD4+ T cells were enriched through magnetic negative selection, after which naive cells were positively selected on CD45RA and the remaining negative fraction served as the memory subset. Blood was obtained by leukapheresis, after which PBMCs were separated by Ficoll-Histopaque density gradient centrifugation and cryopreserved in liquid nitrogen vapor phase. Analytical flow cytometry was used to check the purity and quantity of each magnetically sorted T cell population. Genomic DNA was isolated from every sorted fraction and measured by UV absorbance on a Nanodrop 2000c.

The sequencing sample was made of memory CD4+ T cells sorted from blood. The sample's cell subset or site, from its label and the paper: CD45RA-negative fraction. This TCR came from a woman aged 25 to 39 in good health. Recombination linked TRBV7-9 to TRBJ2-2; the D region possibly corresponds to TRBD2 (6 bases align). The DNA sequence follows: TGTGCCAGCAGCCAAACTAGCTTGGCCGGGGAGCTGTTTTTT. Its translation is CASSQTSLAGELFF.